The TCR beta chain under discussion was sequenced for a study of blood T cell repertoires in COVID-19. Study-level background: Sites across the United States, Italy and Spain contributed samples from acute and convalescent COVID-19.

In the original processing: The assay estimated nucleated cells by amplifying reference gene primers. This table comes from immunoSEQ multiplex PCR, and its TCRdb copy is limited to in-frame clones, with some not included. The V and J calls and clone size were taken over from that table, and D and trimming were inferred from the DNA. The repertoire includes about 110,000 clones, about 78% of them detected once, and around 4.7% sits in the top ten. The CDR3 contains 17 residues. The trim removed 3 bases at V and 6 bases at J, leaving 10 bases unmatched. Germline V gene lookup returns CDR1 LNHDA and CDR2 SQIVND (reference sequence).

The sequencing sample was made of peripheral blood. This TCR was sampled from a human donor in a cohort sampled during active or convalescent COVID-19. The rearrangement joins TRBV19 to TRBJ2-2; 10 nucleotides line up with TRBD2. The CDR3 here is CASSISPSGSIAGELFF. The CDR3 region has the DNA TGTGCCAGTAGTATTAGCCCTAGCGGGAGTATCGCCGGGGAGCTGTTTTTT. The variable domain in full, completed from reference TRBV19 and TRBJ2-2, reads DGGITQSPKYLFRKEGQNVTLSCEQNLNHDAMYWYRQDPGQGLRLIYYSQIVNDFQKGDIAEGYSVSREKKESFPLTVTSAQKNPTAFYLCASSISPSGSIAGELFFGEGSRLTVL.